In this sample, the clone carrying this T cell receptor beta chain turned up a few times. Its antigen is as yet unknown. The sample's treatment: oral pan-JAK inhibitor, 5-10 mg twice daily. This record comes from a study of CD8+ T cells in alopecia areata. Study as a whole: Among treated patients, oral tofacitinib was administered at 5 to 10 mg twice daily.

Extraction and reverse transcription of RNA yielded cDNA as the sequencing template. Data came from immunoSEQ multiplex PCR; TCRdb stores just in-frame clones and leaves some out. The sample has around 100,000 clones, roughly 50% seen once; the top ten hold 9% to 15%. This CDR3 region has 13 residues. V was pared by 2 bases and J by 3 bases, with 9 bases between. CDR1 SGHRS and CDR2 YFSETQ come from the germline V gene. Study findings and constraints: It was lesional scalp, especially alopecia totalis/universalis, that showed higher clonality than normal scalp. Among the top 100, expanded CD8+ clones, as well as scalp clonality, were significantly decreased by tofacitinib.

V and J are TRBV5-1 and TRBJ2-7; D gene ambiguous. The sample consisted of CD8+ T cells sorted from blood, taken at week 24, from a patient treated with tofacitinib. This TCR came from a human donor with alopecia areata. The chain's CDR3 is CASSFMADYEQYF. CDR3 DNA sequence: TGCGCCAGCAGCTTCATGGCGGACTACGAGCAGTACTTC. Supplemented by reference TRBV5-1 and TRBJ2-7, the full variable domain reads KAGVTQTPRYLIKTRGQQVTLSCSPISGHRSVSWYQQTPGQGLQFLFEYFSETQRNKGNFPGRFSGRQFSNSRSEMNVSTLELGDSALYLCASSFMADYEQYFGPGTRLTVT.